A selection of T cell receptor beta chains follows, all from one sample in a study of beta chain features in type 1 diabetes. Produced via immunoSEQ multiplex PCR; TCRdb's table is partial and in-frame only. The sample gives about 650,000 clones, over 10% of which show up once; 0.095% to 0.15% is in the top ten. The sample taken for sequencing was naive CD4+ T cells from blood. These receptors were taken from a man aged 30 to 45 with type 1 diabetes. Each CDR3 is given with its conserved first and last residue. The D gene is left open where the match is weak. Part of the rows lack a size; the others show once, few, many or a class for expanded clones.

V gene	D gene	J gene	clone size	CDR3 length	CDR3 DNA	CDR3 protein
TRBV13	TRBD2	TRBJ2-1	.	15	TGTGCCAGCAGCCCCGCATACGGGGGGATCAATGAGCAGTTCTTC	CASSPAYGGINEQFF
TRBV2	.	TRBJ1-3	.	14	TGTGCCAGCAAACCTCTAGTCTCTGGAAACACCATATATTTT	CASKPLVSGNTIYF
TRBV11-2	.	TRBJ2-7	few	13	TGTGCCAGCAGCTTCGGGGGACGCTACGAGCAGTACTTC	CASSFGGRYEQYF
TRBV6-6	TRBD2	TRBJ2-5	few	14	TGTGCCAGCAATCGACTAGCGGGGGAAGAGACCCAGTACTTC	CASNRLAGEETQYF
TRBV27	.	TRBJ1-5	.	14	TGTGCCGGCGATGAGGGGCACCACAATCAGCCCCAGCATTTT	CAGDEGHHNQPQHF
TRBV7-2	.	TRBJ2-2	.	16	TGTGCCAGCAGCTTAAATGCAGGGGATCGCACCGGGGAGCTGTTTTTT	CASSLNAGDRTGELFF
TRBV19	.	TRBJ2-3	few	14	TGTGCCAGTACCGCATACCGAGGGACAGATACGCAGTATTTT	CASTAYRGTDTQYF
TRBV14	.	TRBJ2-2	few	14	TGTGCCAGCAGCCAACAGGGGAACACCGGGGAGCTGTTTTTT	CASSQQGNTGELFF
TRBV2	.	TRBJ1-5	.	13	TGTGCCAGCAGTGACTACAGGGATCAGCCCCAGCATTTT	CASSDYRDQPQHF
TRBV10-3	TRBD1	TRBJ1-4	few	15	TGTGCCATCAGTGAGTCGGGGACAGGGAGTGAAAAACTGTTTTTT	CAISESGTGSEKLFF
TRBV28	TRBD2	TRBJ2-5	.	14	TGTGCCAGCACCCCGGGACGGGGGGGAGAGACCCAGTACTTC	CASTPGRGGETQYF
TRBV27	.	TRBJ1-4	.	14	TGTGCCAGCAGTTTATCGGGGGGAGATGAAAAACTGTTTTTT	CASSLSGGDEKLFF
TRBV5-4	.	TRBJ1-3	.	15	TGTGCCAGCAGCTTGGACAGACACTCTGGAAACACCATATATTTT	CASSLDRHSGNTIYF
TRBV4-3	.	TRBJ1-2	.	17	TGCGCCAGCAGCCAATTTATGGTTCGTGGATCAGGCTATGGCTACACCTTC	CASSQFMVRGSGYGYTF
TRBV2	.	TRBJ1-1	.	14	TGTGCCAGCAAAGGGAGGGAGGGTCAGACTGAAGCTTTCTTT	CASKGREGQTEAFF
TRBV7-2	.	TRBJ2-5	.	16	TGTGCCAGCAACCCCTCCGTCGGGGACCGCCAAGAGACCCAGTACTTC	CASNPSVGDRQETQYF
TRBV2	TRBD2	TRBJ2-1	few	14	TGTGCCAGCAGCCCGAGGGACTATGGTATTGAGCAGTTCTTC	CASSPRDYGIEQFF
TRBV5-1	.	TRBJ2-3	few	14	TGCGCCAGCAGCGCCGAATATAGCACAGATACGCAGTATTTT	CASSAEYSTDTQYF
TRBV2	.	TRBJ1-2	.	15	TGTGCCAGCAGCTCGGAGGGGCGGGCTAACTATGGCTACACCTTC	CASSSEGRANYGYTF
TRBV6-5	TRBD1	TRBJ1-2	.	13	TGTGCCGCTCGCCGGACAGGGAACTATGGCTACACCTTC	CAARRTGNYGYTF
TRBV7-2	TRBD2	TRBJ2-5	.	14	TGTGCCAGCAACGGGGTGGGAGGGGAAGAGACCCAGTACTTC	CASNGVGGEETQYF
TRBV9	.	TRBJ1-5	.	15	TGTGCCAGCAGTAGGACGGATTATAGCAATCAGCCCCAGCATTTT	CASSRTDYSNQPQHF
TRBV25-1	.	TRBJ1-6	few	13	TGTGCCAGCAGTGATACCTATAATTCACCCCTCCACTTT	CASSDTYNSPLHF
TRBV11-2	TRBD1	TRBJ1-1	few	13	TGTGCCAGCAGAATAGACAGGGACACTGAAGCTTTCTTT	CASRIDRDTEAFF
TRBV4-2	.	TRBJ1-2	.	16	TGTGCCAGCAGCCAAGACGGATCGGGGTCCAACTATGGCTACACCTTC	CASSQDGSGSNYGYTF
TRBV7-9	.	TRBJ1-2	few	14	TGTGCCAGCAGCCCAGACAGTACCCCCTATGGCTACACCTTC	CASSPDSTPYGYTF
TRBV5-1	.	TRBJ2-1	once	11	TGCGCCAGCATGGGTGACAATGAGCAGTTCTTC	CASMGDNEQFF
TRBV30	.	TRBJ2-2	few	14	TGTGCCTGGAGTCAAAGATTGAACACCGGGGAGCTGTTTTTT	CAWSQRLNTGELFF
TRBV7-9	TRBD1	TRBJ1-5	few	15	TGTGCCAGCAGCTCAGAGACAGGGACCAATCAGCCCCAGCATTTT	CASSSETGTNQPQHF
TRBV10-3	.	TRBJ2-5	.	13	TGTGCCATCAGTCTTACAGCACAAGAGACCCAGTACTTC	CAISLTAQETQYF
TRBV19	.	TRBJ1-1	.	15	TGTGCCAGTAGTGTTCTACAGGGTTGGGGCACTGAAGCTTTCTTT	CASSVLQGWGTEAFF
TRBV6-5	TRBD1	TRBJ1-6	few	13	TGTGCCAGCAGTTATCAGGGGGGGTCACCCCTCCACTTT	CASSYQGGSPLHF
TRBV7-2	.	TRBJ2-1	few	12	TGTGCCAGCAGCTTATCCGCTGGTGAGCAGTTCTTC	CASSLSAGEQFF
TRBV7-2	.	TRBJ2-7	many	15	TGTGCCAGCAGCTCATCAGGGACGGACTCCTACGAGCAGTACTTC	CASSSSGTDSYEQYF
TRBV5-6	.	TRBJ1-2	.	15	TGTGCCAGCAGCTTGGTCGCGGTGAATGAGGTCGGCTACACCTTC	CASSLVAVNEVGYTF
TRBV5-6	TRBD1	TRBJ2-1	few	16	TGTGCCAGCAGCTTGGACTGGCGGGACAGGAACACAGGGCAGTTCTTC	CASSLDWRDRNTGQFF
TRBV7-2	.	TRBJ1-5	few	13	TGTGCCAGCAGCCCAGAGGGGACTCAGCCCCAGCATTTT	CASSPEGTQPQHF
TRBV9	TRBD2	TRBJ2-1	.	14	TGTGCCAGCAGCGTAGGCCTAGCGGTCTTTGAGCAGTTCTTC	CASSVGLAVFEQFF
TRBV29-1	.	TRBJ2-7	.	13	TGCAGCGTTGACACAGGGAGGGACTACGAGCAGTACTTC	CSVDTGRDYEQYF
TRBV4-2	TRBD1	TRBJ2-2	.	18	TGTGCCAGCAGCCAACTCCGAACGACAGGGGTGAACACCGGGGAGCTGTTTTTT	CASSQLRTTGVNTGELFF
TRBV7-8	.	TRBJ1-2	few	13	TGTGCCAGCAGCTTCAGGTCAAACTATGGCTACACCTTC	CASSFRSNYGYTF
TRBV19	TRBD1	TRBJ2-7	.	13	TGTGCCAGTAGTAGGGACAGGGCCGACGAGCAGTACTTC	CASSRDRADEQYF
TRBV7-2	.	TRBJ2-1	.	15	TGTGCCAGCAGCTTCGACAGTAAATCCTACAATGAGCAGTTCTTC	CASSFDSKSYNEQFF
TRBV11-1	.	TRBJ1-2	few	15	TGTGCCAGCAGCTTTTCGGACCTTCAAGGCTATGGCTACACCTTC	CASSFSDLQGYGYTF
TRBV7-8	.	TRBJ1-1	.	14	TGTGCCAGCAGCTTAGAACAGGGCTCTACTGAAGCTTTCTTT	CASSLEQGSTEAFF
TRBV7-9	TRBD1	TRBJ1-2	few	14	TGTGCCAGCACCTGGACAGGGGGCCTTAATGGCTACACCTTC	CASTWTGGLNGYTF
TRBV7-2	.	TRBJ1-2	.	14	TGTGCCAGCAGCCCACAGGGACTCTCCTATGGCTACACCTTC	CASSPQGLSYGYTF
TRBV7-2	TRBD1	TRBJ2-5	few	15	TGTGCCAGCAGCCCGATAGGGGGCGATAGGGAGACCCAGTACTTC	CASSPIGGDRETQYF
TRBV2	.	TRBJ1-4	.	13	TGTGCCAGCAGTGAAGCTGGACATTGGAGACTGTTTTTT	CASSEAGHWRLFF
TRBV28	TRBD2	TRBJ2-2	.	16	TGTGCCAGCACCACTTCAAGTAGCGGGGTTTCCGGGGAGCTGTTTTTT	CASTTSSSGVSGELFF
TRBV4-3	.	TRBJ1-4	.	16	TGCGCCAGCAGCCAAGTTGGAGCTGGGGATAATGAAAAACTGTTTTTT	CASSQVGAGDNEKLFF
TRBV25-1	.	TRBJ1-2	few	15	TGTGCCAGCAGTGAATCCCCCGGGCCGGGCTATGGCTACACCTTC	CASSESPGPGYGYTF
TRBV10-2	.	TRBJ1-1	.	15	TGCGCCAGCAGTCTCCTCCTGGCCATGAACACTGAAGCTTTCTTT	CASSLLLAMNTEAFF
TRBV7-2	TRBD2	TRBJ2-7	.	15	TGTGCCAGCAGTCATAGGAGCGGGGGCCTGTACGAGCAGTACTTC	CASSHRSGGLYEQYF
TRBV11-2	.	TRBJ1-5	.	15	TGTGCCAGCAGCTTAAATAGTTATAGCAATCAGCCCCAGCATTTT	CASSLNSYSNQPQHF
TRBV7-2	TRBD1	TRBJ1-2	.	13	TGTGCCAGCAGCCCACAGGGGGACTATGGCTACACCTTC	CASSPQGDYGYTF
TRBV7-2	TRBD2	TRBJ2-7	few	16	TGTGCCAGCAGCTTAGGGACTAGCGGGGGATTGAACGAGCAGTACTTC	CASSLGTSGGLNEQYF